This T cell receptor (beta chain) was sequenced during a study of blood T cell repertoires in COVID-19. Study information: Whether acute or convalescent, the COVID-19 samples came from the United States, Italy and Spain.

V was clipped by 0 bases and J by 0 bases, with 12 bases between them. The CDR3 loop spans 16 amino acids. The germline V gene encodes CDR1 SGDLS and CDR2 YYNGEE. Methods used by the authors: Amplification of reference gene primers was used by the study to estimate nucleated cell counts. Profiled with immunoSEQ multiplex PCR; TCRdb holds only in-frame clones, not every one. That table is the source of V, J and clone size, and D and trimming were worked out from the DNA. The sample holds approximately 150,000 clones, around 82% seen once. Recruits, aged about 18 to 89 years, lived in some 25 US areas. The TCR originated in a man aged 45-65 years in a cohort exposed to, infected with or recovered from COVID-19 (not recorded which). The chain recombines TRBV9 with TRBJ1-1; possibly TRBD1 for D (5 bases). Source material: PBMCs or T cells enriched from blood (not recorded which). For the CDR3, the DNA is TGTGCCAGCAGCGTAGAGTCAGGGCCTATGAACACTGAAGCTTTCTTT. As protein: CASSVESGPMNTEAFF.